Sequencing of this TCR beta chain was carried out in a study of CD8+CD57+ T cells in acquired aplastic anemia. About the study: Mean yield of DNA from sorted CD4+ and CD8+ cells was roughly 3.2 ug. Notes on the study in general: Between patients and controls, around 30 CD8+ CDR3 sequences were found in common.

Germline V gene sequence: CDR1 SGDLS, CDR2 YYNGEE. Trimming left V 3 bases short and J 0 bases short, with 13 bases between. The CDR3 has 15 amino acids. Points on this clonotype: Its antigen is not known.

Researchers used genomic DNA as the template to profile TCR beta VDJ and CDR3. TCRdb ran MiXCR on the reads and lists one entry per CDR3 protein. The data show 150,000 to 200,000 distinct CDR3 sequences, approximately 49% seen once. The rearrangement links TRBV9 to TRBJ2-7; D not certain. This TCR was sampled from a human donor in good health. The sequencing sample was made of sorted CD4+, CD8+, or CD8+CD57+ T cells (not recorded which) from PBMCs. CDR3 protein: CASSADQRNSYEQYF. DNA of the CDR3: TGTGCCAGCAGCGCCGATCAGCGAAACTCCTACGAGCAGTACTTC.